The clone carrying this T cell receptor (beta chain) appeared a few times. These data belong to a study of blood T cell repertoires in COVID-19. Background on the study: T cells, B-cell-depleted T cells, or PBMCs supplied cDNA or gDNA.

Authors' data handling: Researchers report that nucleated cell counts were estimated from reference gene primer amplification. The protocol was immunoSEQ multiplex PCR, while the TCRdb copy is restricted to in-frame clones and leaves out a portion. Clone size and the V and J calls come from that table; the DNA yielded D and trimming. Counted here are under 450,000 clones, approximately 86% occurring once; the ten biggest clones make up roughly 6.6%. V lost 1 base to trimming and J lost 4 bases, with 11 bases between them. The germline V gene has CDR1 SGHNT and CDR2 YENEEA. This CDR3 contains 15 residues. Seattle patients were enrolled while actively infected and followed longitudinally.

The TCR sequence derives from a woman in her sixties or seventies with COVID-19, enrolled during active disease. The gene calls are TRBV11-3 and TRBJ1-3, with D perhaps matching TRBD1 (6 bases). Sequenced: peripheral blood. In DNA, the CDR3 is TGTGCCAGCAGCTTAGCTCCACAGGGCGGAAACACCATATATTTT. Encoded protein: CASSLAPQGGNTIYF.